The source of this T cell receptor beta chain is a study of post-analysis software for immune sequencing data. Background on the study: Patients had relapsing-remitting, secondary progressive or progressive-relapsing multiple sclerosis; some lacked subtype.

The TCR beta cDNA libraries contained unique molecular identifiers. The yield from around 1 to 10 million T cells was 500,000 or so cDNA molecules in total. TCRdb independently ran MiXCR on the PCR reads; one entry per CDR3 protein. The sample yields a few hundred thousand distinct CDR3 sequences, less than 40% seen once. Study-level points and caveats: Controls had significantly higher normalized Chao1 diversity than multiple sclerosis patients.

Worth noting for this clonotype: Its antigen remains unknown.

The clonotype comes from a girl aged 10-17 years with multiple sclerosis. The sequenced material came from blood.

In nucleotides, the CDR3 is TGCGCCAGCACCCAGGCTGACACAGATACGCAGTATTTT. Amino acid sequence: CASTQADTDTQYF. V is TRBV4-1 and J is TRBJ2-3; D gene unclear. Trimming took 7 bases from V and 2 from J, leaving 10 bases between them. Germline CDR1 is MGHRA and CDR2 is YSYEKL. CDR3 size: 13 residues.